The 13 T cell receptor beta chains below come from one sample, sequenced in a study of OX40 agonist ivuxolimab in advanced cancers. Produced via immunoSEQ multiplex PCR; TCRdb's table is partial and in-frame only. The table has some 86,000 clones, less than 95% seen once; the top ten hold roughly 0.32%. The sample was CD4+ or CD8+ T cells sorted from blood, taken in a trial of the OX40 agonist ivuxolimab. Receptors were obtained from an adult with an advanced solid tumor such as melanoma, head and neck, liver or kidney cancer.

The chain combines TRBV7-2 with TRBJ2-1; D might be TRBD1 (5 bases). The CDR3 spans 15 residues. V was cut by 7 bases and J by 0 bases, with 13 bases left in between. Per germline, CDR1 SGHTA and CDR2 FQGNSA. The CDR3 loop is CASTRSGYSYNEQFF. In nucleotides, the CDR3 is TGTGCCAGCACCAGATCAGGGTACTCCTACAATGAGCAGTTCTTC.

As DNA, the CDR3 is TGCGCCAGCAGCTTGGCAGTTTTGTCAGGGTCTGACACTGAAGCTTTCTTT. This codes for CASSLAVLSGSDTEAFF. The rearrangement links TRBV5-1 to TRBJ1-1; D possibly corresponds to TRBD1 (5 bases). The CDR3 consists of 17 residues. The V gene lost 0 bases and the J gene lost 3 bases, with 18 bases spanning the gap. Germline loops: CDR1 SGHRS, CDR2 YFSETQ.

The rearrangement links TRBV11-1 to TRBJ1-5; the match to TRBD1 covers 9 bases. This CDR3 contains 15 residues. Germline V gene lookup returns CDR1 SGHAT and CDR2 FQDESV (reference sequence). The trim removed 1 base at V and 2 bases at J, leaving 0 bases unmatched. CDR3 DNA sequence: TGTGCCAGCAGCTTAGGGACAGGGGGCAATCAGCCCCAGCATTTT. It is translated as CASSLGTGGNQPQHF.

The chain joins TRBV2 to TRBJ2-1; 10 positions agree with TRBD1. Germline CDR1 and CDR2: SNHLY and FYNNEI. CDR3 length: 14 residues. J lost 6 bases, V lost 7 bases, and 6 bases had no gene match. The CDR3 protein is CASNRDRGSNEQFF. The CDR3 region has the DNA TGTGCCAGCAACCGGGACAGGGGAAGCAATGAGCAGTTCTTC.

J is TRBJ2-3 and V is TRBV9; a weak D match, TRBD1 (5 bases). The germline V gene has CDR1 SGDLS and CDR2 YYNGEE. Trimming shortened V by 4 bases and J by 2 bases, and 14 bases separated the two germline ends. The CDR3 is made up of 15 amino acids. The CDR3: CASSLQAHYTDTQYF. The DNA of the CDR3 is TGTGCCAGCAGCTTACAGGCCCACTACACAGATACGCAGTATTTT.

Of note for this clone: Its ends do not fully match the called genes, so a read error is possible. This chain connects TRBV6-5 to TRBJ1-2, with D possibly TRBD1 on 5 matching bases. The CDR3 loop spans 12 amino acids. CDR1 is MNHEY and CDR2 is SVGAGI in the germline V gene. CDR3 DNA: TGTGCCTGCAGTGGGGGATACTATGGCTACACCTTC. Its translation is CACSGGYYGYTF.

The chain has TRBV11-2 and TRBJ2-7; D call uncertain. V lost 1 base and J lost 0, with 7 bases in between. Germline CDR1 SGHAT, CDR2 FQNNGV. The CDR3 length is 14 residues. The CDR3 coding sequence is TGTGCCAGCAGCTTAGCAGGAGACTCCTACGAGCAGTACTTC. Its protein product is CASSLAGDSYEQYF.

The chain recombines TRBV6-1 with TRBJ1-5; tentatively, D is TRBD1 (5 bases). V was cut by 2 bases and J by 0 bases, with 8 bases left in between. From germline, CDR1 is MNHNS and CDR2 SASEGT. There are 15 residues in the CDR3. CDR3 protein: CASSEKGNSNQPQHF. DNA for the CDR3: TGTGCCAGCAGTGAAAAGGGGAATAGCAATCAGCCCCAGCATTTT.

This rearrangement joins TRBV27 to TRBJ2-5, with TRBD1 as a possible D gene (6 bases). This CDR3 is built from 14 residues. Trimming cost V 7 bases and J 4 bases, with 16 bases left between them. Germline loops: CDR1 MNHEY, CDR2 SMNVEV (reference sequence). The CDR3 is CASTDLRGGETQYF. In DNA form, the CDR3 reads TGTGCCAGCACTGACCTCAGGGGTGGAGAGACCCAGTACTTC.

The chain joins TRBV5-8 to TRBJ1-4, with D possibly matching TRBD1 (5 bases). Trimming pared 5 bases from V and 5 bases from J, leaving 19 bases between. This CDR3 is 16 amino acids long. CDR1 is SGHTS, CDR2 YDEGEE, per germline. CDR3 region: CASRTNLGLENEKLFF. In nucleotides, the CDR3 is TGTGCCAGCAGGACTAATCTGGGACTGGAGAATGAAAAACTGTTTTTT.

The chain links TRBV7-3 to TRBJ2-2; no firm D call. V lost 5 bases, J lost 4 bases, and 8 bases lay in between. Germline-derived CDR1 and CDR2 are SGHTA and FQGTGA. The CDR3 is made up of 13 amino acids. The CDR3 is CASSTIITGELFF. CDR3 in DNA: TGTGCCAGCAGCACTATTATCACCGGGGAGCTGTTTTTT.

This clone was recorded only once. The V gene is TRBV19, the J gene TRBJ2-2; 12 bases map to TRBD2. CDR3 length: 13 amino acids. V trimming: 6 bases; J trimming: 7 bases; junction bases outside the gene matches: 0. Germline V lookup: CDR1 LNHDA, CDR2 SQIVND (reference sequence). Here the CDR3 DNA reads TGTGCCAGTAGGACTAGCGGGGGCGGGGAGCTGTTTTTT. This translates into CASRTSGGGELFF. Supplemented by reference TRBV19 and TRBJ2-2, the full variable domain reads DGGITQSPKYLFRKEGQNVTLSCEQNLNHDAMYWYRQDPGQGLRLIYYSQIVNDFQKGDIAEGYSVSREKKESFPLTVTSAQKNPTAFYLCASRTSGGGELFFGEGSRLTVL.

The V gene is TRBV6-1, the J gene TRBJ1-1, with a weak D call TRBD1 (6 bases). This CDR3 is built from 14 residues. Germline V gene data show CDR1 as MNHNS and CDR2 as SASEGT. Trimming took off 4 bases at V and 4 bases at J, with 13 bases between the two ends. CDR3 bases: TGTGCCAGCAGTGGCCTCCAGGGGATCACTGAAGCTTTCTTT. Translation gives CASSGLQGITEAFF.